A selection of T cell receptor beta chains follows, all from one sample in a study of graft-versus-host responses after intestinal transplantation. These receptors have no identified antigens. The data were produced by immunoSEQ multiplex PCR, yet TCRdb's version contains in-frame clones alone and is incomplete. This table has about 110,000 clones, over 85% appearing once. Sample: unstimulated CD8+ T cells sorted from spleen or lymph node cells, taken before intestinal transplant. The source of these receptors is a human donor who received an intestinal transplant. The CDR3 runs from the conserved cysteine through the conserved F or W. The D gene is left open where the match is weak. The size of a clone is reported for some rows only, either as once, few or many, or as a class for expanded clones.

size,V,D,J,DNA,CDR3
.,TRBV29-1,TRBD2,TRBJ2-1,TGCAGCGTTGCGCTAGCGGAAAGCTCCTACAATGAGCAGTTCTTC,CSVALAESSYNEQFF
.,TRBV5-4,TRBD1,TRBJ1-2,TGTGCCAGCAGCGGGACAGGAGACTATGGCTACACCTTC,CASSGTGDYGYTF
.,TRBV9,TRBD2,TRBJ2-1,TGTGCCAGCAGCTATCCTAGCGGGAGGGTCGATGAGCAGTTCTTC,CASSYPSGRVDEQFF
.,TRBV7-9,.,TRBJ1-2,TGTGCCAGCAGCTTAGGGGGGGGATATGGCTACACCTTC,CASSLGGGYGYTF
.,TRBV30,.,TRBJ2-1,TGTGCCTGGGGGAGAGCGGGTGAGCAGTTCTTC,CAWGRAGEQFF
.,TRBV7-6,.,TRBJ2-7,TGTGCCAGCAGCTTAGACCGGGACGGTAGCTCCTACGAGCAGTACTTC,CASSLDRDGSSYEQYF
.,TRBV6-1,.,TRBJ1-5,TGTGCCAGCAGGGGGGGGAAGCATCAGCCCCAGCATTTT,CASRGGKHQPQHF
.,TRBV9,TRBD1,TRBJ2-2,TGTGCCAGCAGCCGGACAGGGGGCGCGATCGGGGAGCTGTTTTTT,CASSRTGGAIGELFF
.,TRBV7-9,TRBD1,TRBJ2-1,TGTGCCAGCAGCTCCAACCGGGACAGAATCGATGAGCAGTTCTTC,CASSSNRDRIDEQFF
once,TRBV28,.,TRBJ2-6,TGTGCCAGCAGTTCCCCGGGCCTCTCAGGGGCCAACGTCCTGACTTTC,CASSSPGLSGANVLTF
.,TRBV27,.,TRBJ1-1,TGTGCCAGCATCCCTGGAGGGGAATCCTTCGTTGAAGCTTTCTTT,CASIPGGESFVEAFF
.,TRBV19,.,TRBJ2-3,TGTGCCAGTAGTACAGGGGTAGATACGCAGTATTTT,CASSTGVDTQYF
.,TRBV13,TRBD2,TRBJ2-1,TGTGCCAGCAGCCCGGCCGGGGCGGGAGTCCCCTACAATGAGCAGTTCTTC,CASSPAGAGVPYNEQFF
.,TRBV6-1,TRBD2,TRBJ2-3,TGTGCCAGCAGTGAAGCGCTAGCGGGGATAGGAGATACGCAGTATTTT,CASSEALAGIGDTQYF
.,TRBV10-2,.,TRBJ2-7,TGCGCCAGCAACCCTACAGGTATCTACGAGCAGTACTTC,CASNPTGIYEQYF
once,TRBV7-8,.,TRBJ1-2,TGTGCCAGCACCGAGGGGGGCAGCCCCAACTATGGCTACACCTTC,CASTEGGSPNYGYTF
.,TRBV7-6,.,TRBJ2-1,TGTGCCAGCACCCTGCGGTTTTTTGACAATGAGCAGTTCTTC,CASTLRFFDNEQFF
.,TRBV5-1,TRBD1,TRBJ1-3,TGCGCCAGCAGCGGGAAACAGGGGGCTGCGGACACCATATATTTT,CASSGKQGAADTIYF
.,TRBV14,.,TRBJ1-3,TGTGCCAGCAGCCAAGGAAGGGGTTCTGGAAACACCATATATTTT,CASSQGRGSGNTIYF
once,TRBV19,.,TRBJ1-5,TGTGCCAGTAGTATCGGCAGGGCGAGCAATCAGCCCCAGCATTTT,CASSIGRASNQPQHF
once,TRBV25-1,.,TRBJ1-4,TGTGCCAGCAGTGAATATACTAATGAAAAACTGTTTTTT,CASSEYTNEKLFF
.,TRBV11-2,.,TRBJ2-7,TGTGCCAGCAGCTTGGGCAGATCCTACGAGCAGTACTTC,CASSLGRSYEQYF
.,TRBV6-1,.,TRBJ2-7,TGTGCCAGCAGCCTCCGAGAGGACCTCTTGGAGCAGTACTTC,CASSLREDLLEQYF
.,TRBV5-4,TRBD1,TRBJ2-7,TGTGCCAGCAGCGGTGGGACAGGGGCCTCCGAGCAGTACTTC,CASSGGTGASEQYF
.,TRBV13,.,TRBJ1-5,TGTGCCAGCAGCTTGGGGAATCAGCCCCAGCATTTT,CASSLGNQPQHF
.,TRBV13,TRBD2,TRBJ2-1,TGTGCCAGCAGCCATTGGACTAGCGGGAGGGCCAGAAATGAGCAGTTCTTC,CASSHWTSGRARNEQFF
.,TRBV7-9,TRBD2,TRBJ2-7,TGTGCCAGCAGCTCGACTAGCGGGAGGGGATACGAGCAGTACTTC,CASSSTSGRGYEQYF
.,TRBV12-2,.,TRBJ2-1,TGTGCAAGTCGCTTAGCGCCTGGCGGTGGCGGCTCCTACAATGAGCAGTTCTTC,CASRLAPGGGGSYNEQFF
.,TRBV27,.,TRBJ2-7,TGTGCCAGCCGCCTAGGAGCGAGCGTCTACGAGCAGTACTTC,CASRLGASVYEQYF
.,TRBV11-1,.,TRBJ2-1,TGTGCCAGCAGCTTTGGGACTCACTACAATGAGCAGTTCTTC,CASSFGTHYNEQFF
.,TRBV29-1,TRBD1,TRBJ1-2,TGCAGCGTTCCAGGGGGTTCGGATGGCTACACCTTC,CSVPGGSDGYTF
.,TRBV6-5,.,TRBJ2-7,TGTGCCAGCAGTTACCCCAACAAGGAGCAGTACTTC,CASSYPNKEQYF
once,TRBV6-5,.,TRBJ2-7,TGTGCCAGCAGTTACTCCGGACCATCCTACGAGCAGTACTTC,CASSYSGPSYEQYF
.,TRBV2,.,TRBJ2-3,TGTGCCAGCGACGGTGGCCGCGAAACAGATACGCAGTATTTT,CASDGGRETDTQYF
.,TRBV11-2,TRBD1,TRBJ2-5,TGTGCCAGCAGCACCCGAGGACAGGTGAACCAAGAGACCCAGTACTTC,CASSTRGQVNQETQYF
.,TRBV5-6,TRBD2,TRBJ2-7,TGTGCCAGCAGCCCCGGACTAGGAAGCTCCTACGAGCAGTACTTC,CASSPGLGSSYEQYF
.,TRBV6-4,TRBD1,TRBJ2-7,TGTGCCAGCAGTGACCCGTTTACCCCCGGGACAGGGAAATACGAGCAGTACTTC,CASSDPFTPGTGKYEQYF
.,TRBV11-2,TRBD2,TRBJ2-3,TGTGCCAGCAGCCTAGCGGGAGGGTCAGATACGCAGTATTTT,CASSLAGGSDTQYF
.,TRBV7-9,.,TRBJ2-2,TGTGCCAGCAGTTCCGGGACTTCCCACACCGGGGAGCTGTTTTTT,CASSSGTSHTGELFF
.,TRBV27,.,TRBJ2-3,TGTGCCAGCAGTCCCTACAGCTCCGCAGATACGCAGTATTTT,CASSPYSSADTQYF
.,TRBV5-4,.,TRBJ2-7,TGTGCCAGCAGCTTGTGGACTTACGAGCAGTACTTC,CASSLWTYEQYF
.,TRBV7-3,.,TRBJ2-3,TGTGCCAGCAGCTTAATGGATGGGGATACGCAGTATTTT,CASSLMDGDTQYF
few,TRBV6-6,.,TRBJ2-7,TGTGCCAGCAGCCCCAGTCCGGGGGAGCAGTACTTC,CASSPSPGEQYF
.,TRBV11-2,TRBD1,TRBJ1-3,TGTGCCAGCACGCAAACAACCGGGACAGGGGCCCGCTCTGGAAACACCATATATTTT,CASTQTTGTGARSGNTIYF
.,TRBV15,.,TRBJ2-2,TGTGCCACCAGCAGAGTGGCAGGGGAGACCGGGGAGCTGTTTTTT,CATSRVAGETGELFF
.,TRBV7-9,.,TRBJ2-5,TGTGCCAGCAGCCAGGGAAAGCAAGAGACCCAGTACTTC,CASSQGKQETQYF
.,TRBV7-7,.,TRBJ2-5,TGTGCTAGCAGCCCTCCGGGGCGCGGAGAGACCCAGTACTTC,CASSPPGRGETQYF
.,TRBV13,TRBD1,TRBJ2-3,TGTGCCAGCAGCCACAGGGGGGGCACAGATACGCAGTATTTT,CASSHRGGTDTQYF
.,TRBV7-2,.,TRBJ2-7,TGTGCCAGCAGCGTCTTCGTCAGGGACGAGCAGTACTTC,CASSVFVRDEQYF
.,TRBV2,.,TRBJ1-2,TGTGCCAGCACCCCTGGGGCGGCGGGCTATGGCTACACCTTC,CASTPGAAGYGYTF
.,TRBV27,.,TRBJ2-1,TGTGCCAGCAGTTTGGTTAGGGCGAGGGAGCAGTTCTTC,CASSLVRAREQFF
.,TRBV9,.,TRBJ1-1,TGTGCCAGCAGCGTAGGGCAGGGGAACACTGAAGCTTTCTTT,CASSVGQGNTEAFF
.,TRBV9,.,TRBJ2-7,TGTGCCAGCAGCCCACAGGACACCTCCTACGAGCAGTACTTC,CASSPQDTSYEQYF
.,TRBV2,.,TRBJ2-1,TGTGCCAGCAGTGATCCCCTTAGCGCGGAGGTAAATGAGCAGTTCTTC,CASSDPLSAEVNEQFF
.,TRBV7-9,.,TRBJ1-2,TGTGCCAGCAGCCCGCAGGGGCGGCGGAACTATGGCTACACCTTC,CASSPQGRRNYGYTF